The following is a TCR beta chain sequence with its context. CDR3 length: 16 amino acids. The V gene's germline CDR1 is MNHEY and CDR2 SVGAGI. V shed 0 bases and J shed 4 bases, with 12 bases lying between them. This record comes from a study of control samples from healthy donors and cancer patients. TCRdb keeps only in-frame clones here, not all; method: immunoSEQ multiplex PCR. The repertoire table contains about 200,000 clones. Sample: blood. This receptor was obtained from a woman aged 25 to 45 in good health. This chain connects TRBV6-5 to TRBJ2-2; TRBD1 might be the D (6 bases). In DNA form, the CDR3 reads TGTGCCAGCAGTTACTCTTTAGGGGGACCCACCGGGGAGCTGTTTTTT. Amino acid sequence: CASSYSLGGPTGELFF.